Sequencing of this TCR beta chain was carried out in a study of CD8+CD57+ T cells in acquired aplastic anemia. The overall study: Isolated CD4+ and CD8+ cells, once sorted, yielded DNA averaging about 3.4 ug.

CDR3 and TCR beta VDJ profiling relied on a genomic DNA template. Each CDR3 protein is one row after TCRdb ran MiXCR on the reads. The sample records just over 450,000 distinct CDR3 sequences, less than 35% being singletons. Between the trimmed V and J ends, which lost 8 bases and 5 bases, there was a span of 21 bases. The CDR3 runs 15 residues. Germline CDR1 LNHDA, CDR2 SQIVND (reference sequence). All sequencing subjects had displayed CD8+CD57+ cell expansion on flow cytometry. A severe acquired aplastic anemia diagnosis applied to all patients. Among the patients, none had received any therapy at the time of blood sampling. Study-wide results and limits: Patients and controls turned out to have twenty-nine CD8+ CDR3 sequences in common.

This clonotype was observed many times. The antigen is undetermined. Material: sorted CD4+, CD8+, or CD8+CD57+ T cells (not recorded which) from PBMCs. The chain employs TRBV19 and TRBJ1-2; TRBD1 might be the D (5 bases). The TCR originated in a human donor with aplastic anemia. CDR3 DNA: TGTGCCAGTTGCATTGGGGACTCAAGAAGGTATGGCTACACCTTC. Translating it yields CASCIGDSRRYGYTF.